The 15 T cell receptor beta chains in this list originate from one sample, sequenced in a study of early stage breast cancer tumors. TCRdb keeps only in-frame clones here, not all; method: immunoSEQ multiplex PCR. The sample has under 20,000 clones; around four fifths are singletons. Material: blood. These receptors came from a person aged 65-85 years with breast cancer.

V gene TRBV5-1 combines with J gene TRBJ1-1; D call uncertain. This CDR3 spans 14 amino acids. The V gene's germline CDR1 is SGHRS and CDR2 YFSETQ. Trimming removed 0 bases from V and 0 bases from J, with 6 bases in between. CDR3 sequence: CASSLDGMNTEAFF. CDR3 coding DNA: TGCGCCAGCAGCTTGGACGGGATGAACACTGAAGCTTTCTTT.

V gene TRBV19 combines with J gene TRBJ1-4; D gene uncertain. CDR3 length: 12 residues. Germline V CDR1 and CDR2: LNHDA, SQIVND (reference sequence). Trimming cost V 5 bases and J 8 bases, with 9 bases left between them. CDR3 bases: TGTGCCAGTAGTCTCACCGAGGAAAAACTGTTTTTT. This codes for CASSLTEEKLFF.

CDR3 sequence reads: CASSPPGDEQYF. CDR3 nucleotides: TGTGCCAGCAGCCCACCTGGAGACGAGCAGTACTTC. This rearrangement joins TRBV7-9 to TRBJ2-7, with D uncertain. Trimming took 5 bases from V and 5 from J, leaving 10 bases between them. The CDR3 spans 12 residues. Per germline, CDR1 SEHNR and CDR2 FQNEAQ (reference sequence).

The chain has TRBV6-1 and TRBJ1-5; 9 nucleotides agree with TRBD1. CDR1 MNHNS and CDR2 SASEGT come from the germline V gene. V lost 1 base and J lost 6; bases outside the gene matches: 4. The CDR3 sequence is 15 residues long. This CDR3 reads CASSEDRGPGQPQHF. In DNA, the CDR3 is TGTGCCAGCAGTGAAGACAGGGGGCCAGGTCAGCCCCAGCATTTT.

The chain uses TRBV4-1 and TRBJ2-1; TRBD2 agrees at 10 bases. V dropped 4 bases and J dropped 4; count of bases not matched to a gene: 4. Per the germline V gene, CDR1 is MGHRA and CDR2 is YSYEKL. The CDR3 sequence is 15 residues long. In DNA, the CDR3 is TGCGCCAGCAGCCTACTAGCGGGGAGTTACAATGAGCAGTTCTTC. This translates into CASSLLAGSYNEQFF.

The genes are TRBV18 and TRBJ2-1, with 10 bases lining up with TRBD1. Germline lookup yields CDR1 KGHSH and CDR2 LQKENI. The ends lost 3 bases at V and 7 bases at J; junction bases unmatched: 6. This CDR3 has 15 residues. The CDR3: CASSPMGQGSNEQFF. The CDR3 bases are TGTGCCAGCTCACCTATGGGACAGGGGAGTAATGAGCAGTTCTTC. The full variable domain, completed using reference TRBV18 and TRBJ2-1, is NAGVMQNPRHLVRRRGQEARLRCSPMKGHSHVYWYRQLPEEGLKFMVYLQKENIIDESGMPKERFSAEFPKEGPSILRIQQVVRGDSAAYFCASSPMGQGSNEQFFGPGTRLTVL.

The CDR3 DNA follows: TGCGCCAGCAGCCAAGGGGGAGTGAACACTGAAGCTTTCTTT. Residues: CASSQGGVNTEAFF. The V call is TRBV4-3, the J call TRBJ1-1; the D is unclear. V was clipped by 1 base and J by 0 bases, with 6 bases between them. Germline CDR1 LGHNA, CDR2 YSLEER. The CDR3 has 14 residues.

The chain employs TRBV10-3 and TRBJ2-4; D possibly corresponds to TRBD2 (5 bases). The CDR3 runs 15 residues. Per germline, CDR1 ENHRY and CDR2 SYGVKD. Trimming took off 0 bases at V and 7 bases at J, with 13 bases between the two ends. The CDR3 region is CAISESLAVGNIQYF. DNA for the CDR3: TGTGCCATCAGTGAGTCGCTAGCCGTGGGGAACATTCAGTACTTC.

In DNA, the CDR3 is TGCGCCAGCAGCTTGGGATCCGACAACTGGGCTTTCTTT. Its translation is CASSLGSDNWAFF. The chain uses TRBV5-1 and TRBJ1-1; D is uncertain. The V gene lost 0 bases and the J gene lost 11 bases, with 14 bases spanning the gap. Germline V lookup: CDR1 SGHRS, CDR2 YFSETQ. This CDR3 comprises 13 residues.

The chain links TRBV28 to TRBJ1-5, with D hard to call. The CDR3 runs to 16 residues. The V end lost 4 bases, the J end lost 1 base, and 14 bases lay between the germline ends. Germline CDR1 and CDR2: MDHEN and SYDVKM. The DNA for the CDR3 is TGTGCCAGCAGTTCCCCCGGGGTTTTGAGCAATCAGCCCCAGCATTTT. This encodes CASSSPGVLSNQPQHF. Drawing the rest from reference TRBV28 and TRBJ1-5, the complete variable domain is DVKVTQSSRYLVKRTGEKVFLECVQDMDHENMFWYRQDPGLGLRLIYFSYDVKMKEKGDIPEGYSVSREKKERFSLILESASTNQTSMYLCASSSPGVLSNQPQHFGDGTRLSIL.

This chain uses TRBV19 with TRBJ2-3; D is possibly TRBD1 (5 bases). CDR3 length: 14 residues. Germline assignment: CDR1 LNHDA and CDR2 SQIVND (reference sequence). With 4 bases removed from V and 2 bases from J, the gap between germline ends came to 10 bases. In DNA, the CDR3 is TGTGCCAGTAGTACGGACACTGACACAGATACGCAGTATTTT. It yields the protein CASSTDTDTDTQYF.

This rearrangement joins TRBV28 to TRBJ2-7; 11 nucleotides agree with TRBD2. Looked up from germline, CDR1 is MDHEN and CDR2 is SYDVKM. The V and J ends lost 4 bases and 6 bases, in that order; junction bases with no gene match: 5. The length of the CDR3 is 14 residues. CDR3 protein: CASSSSGGKSEQYF. The CDR3 coding sequence is TGTGCCAGCAGTTCTAGCGGGGGGAAGTCCGAGCAGTACTTC.

This sequence joins TRBV6-5 and TRBJ2-2, with D possibly TRBD2 on 5 matching bases. The V end was cut by 5 bases, the J end by 6 bases, with 16 bases between. The CDR3 has 15 residues. Germline V lookup: CDR1 MNHEY, CDR2 SVGAGI. The chain's CDR3 is CASSPPSTGSGELFF. The CDR3 DNA is TGTGCCAGCAGTCCCCCCTCCACGGGGTCCGGGGAGCTGTTTTTT.

V and J are TRBV5-1 and TRBJ2-6; D possibly corresponds to TRBD1 (5 bases). The V gene lost 0 bases and the J gene lost 0 bases, with 13 bases spanning the gap. In germline, CDR1 is SGHRS, CDR2 YFSETQ. The CDR3 is 18 amino acids. This CDR3 reads CASSLVIQGSSGANVLTF. CDR3 coding DNA: TGCGCCAGCAGCTTGGTCATCCAGGGAAGCTCTGGGGCCAACGTCCTGACTTTC.

The chain combines TRBV5-1 with TRBJ1-4; 12 bases agree with TRBD1. CDR1 and CDR2 from the germline V gene are SGHRS and YFSETQ. The CDR3 consists of 15 residues. Trimming took 4 bases from V and 8 from J; bases not matched to a gene: 6. For the CDR3, the DNA is TGCGCCAGCAGCCAGGGACAGGGGGCGAAGGAAAAACTGTTTTTT. It yields the protein CASSQGQGAKEKLFF.